This T cell receptor (beta chain) was documented in a study of T-cell reconstitution after alpha-beta-depleted transplantation in children. Whole-study findings and limits: It was reported that alpha-beta T cells came from several hundred expanded graft clones (about two months after transplant).

CDR3 length: 11 residues. Germline V CDR1 and CDR2: GTSNPN, SVGIG (reference sequence). V lost 1 base to trimming and J lost 12 bases; unmatched junction nucleotides: 3. A library of TCRbeta sequences, prepared with unique molecular identifiers, was generated. One entry per CDR3 protein, called by TCRdb with MiXCR from the PCR reads. The sample shows about 980,000 distinct CDR3 sequences, around 30% of them seen only once. Concerning this clonotype: The antigen is not known.

The TCR was taken from a boy under two years old who had a stem cell transplant for SCID, so the T cells may come from the graft donor. The sequencing here drew on PBMCs, mostly from graft donor cells, taken 360 days after TCRalphabeta/CD19-depleted stem cell transplant. The chain employs TRBV30 and TRBJ2-1; 7 nucleotides align to TRBD2. CDR3 sequence reads: CAWSGREVQFF. Written as DNA, the CDR3 is TGTGCCTGGAGTGGCCGGGAGGTGCAGTTCTTC.